The present T cell receptor beta chain was sequenced within a study of blood T cell repertoires in COVID-19. Overall study context: T cells, B-cell-depleted T cells, or PBMCs provided the cDNA or gDNA that served as material.

Sequencing was performed with immunoSEQ multiplex PCR; in TCRdb, only in-frame clones are kept and a portion is missing. The sample lists about 350,000 clones; roughly 90% were seen once. The V gene's germline CDR1 is SSHAT and CDR2 FNYEAQ (reference sequence). With 3 bases clipped from V and 0 bases from J, the junction kept 2 bases outside the gene matches. The length of the CDR3 is 16 residues. Living in roughly 25 US areas, the participants were between roughly 18 and 89 years of age. The clonotype was recovered from a woman in her 30s who had been exposed to COVID-19. The sample was PBMCs or T cells enriched from blood (not recorded which). The chain combines TRBV7-7 with TRBJ2-1; 10 bases map to TRBD2. Here the CDR3 reads CASSLTSGLSYNEQFF. The DNA for the CDR3 is TGTGCCAGCAGCTTGACTAGCGGGCTCTCCTACAATGAGCAGTTCTTC.